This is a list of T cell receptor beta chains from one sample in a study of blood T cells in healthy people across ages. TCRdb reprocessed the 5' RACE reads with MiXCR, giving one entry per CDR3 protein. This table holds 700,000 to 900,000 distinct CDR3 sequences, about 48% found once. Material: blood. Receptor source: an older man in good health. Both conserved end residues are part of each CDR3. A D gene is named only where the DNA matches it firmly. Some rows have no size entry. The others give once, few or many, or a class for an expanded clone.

CASSQGDRQPQHF | TGTGCCAGCAGCCAAGGGGATCGACAGCCCCAGCATTTT | NA | TRBJ1-5 | TRBV3-1 | NA
CASSLSGNTYNEQYF | TGCGCCAGCAGCCTTAGCGGGAACACCTACAATGAGCAGTACTTC | NA | TRBJ2-7 | TRBV5-1 | TRBD2
CASSEAGPLNSPLHF | TGTGCCAGCAGTGAAGCGGGACCGCTTAATTCACCCCTCCACTTT | NA | TRBJ1-6 | TRBV6-1 | NA
CASSPQGLAGGPRYAYF | TGTGCCAGCAGCCCGCAAGGATTAGCGGGAGGGCCCAGATACGCGTATTTT | NA | TRBJ2-3 | TRBV7-2 | TRBD2
CATPAANYGYTF | TGTGCCACTCCGGCTGCGAACTATGGCTACACCTTC | NA | TRBJ1-2 | TRBV2 | NA
CASSILAVAKNIQYF | TGCGCCAGCAGCATCCTAGCGGTAGCCAAAAACATTCAGTACTTC | NA | TRBJ2-4 | TRBV4-1 | TRBD2
CASSRQRGTNYEQYF | TGTGCCAGCAGTCGACAGAGGGGGACTAACTACGAGCAGTACTTC | few | TRBJ2-7 | TRBV6-5 | NA
CASSLGSAGVGGYTF | TGTGCCAGCAGCTTAGGTTCGGCAGGCGTGGGGGGCTACACCTTC | NA | TRBJ1-2 | TRBV7-9 | NA
CSVGGGRGGTDTQYF | TGCAGCGTGGGGGGAGGCAGGGGGGGCACAGATACGCAGTATTTT | once | TRBJ2-3 | TRBV29-1 | NA
CATGASGNKETQYF | TGTGCCACCGGGGCTAGCGGGAATAAAGAGACCCAGTACTTC | NA | TRBJ2-5 | TRBV24-1 | TRBD2
CASSARDPMREQYF | TGTGCCAGCAGCGCCCGAGACCCCATGCGGGAGCAGTACTTC | few | TRBJ2-5 | TRBV7-2 | TRBD2